This T cell receptor (beta chain) came from a study of cytomegalovirus exposure and HLA in healthy donors. Repertoires were generated with immunoSEQ multiplex PCR, while TCRdb's copy carries only in-frame clones and drops some. In the table there are fewer than 95,000 clones, roughly 80% of which are singletons. The donors were members of the roughly 120-subject validation cohort (separate from the roughly 700-subject first cohort). Comments on this clone: Its antigen remains unidentified.

The study, taken as a whole, reports: Under in vitro conditions, three CMV-associated chains were confirmed as specific for CMV antigens. Diagnosis of cytomegalovirus status made by the classifier reportedly showed high specificity and sensitivity.

The sequence came from a young woman in good health and CMV-seropositive. Sequenced input: PBMCs.

Written as DNA, the CDR3 is TGTGCCAGCAGCTTAGGCCCTGCAAGATACCAAGAGACCCAGTACTTC. It is translated as CASSLGPARYQETQYF. The chain uses TRBV7-3 and TRBJ2-5; D remains ambiguous. CDR1 is SGHTA, CDR2 FQGTGA, per germline. V was shortened by 2 bases and J by 0 bases, with 13 bases between the two germline ends. This CDR3 is 16 amino acids long.